This T cell receptor beta chain stems from a study of blood T cell repertoires in COVID-19 (TCRdb year 2020). A note on the overall study: Samples covering the acute and convalescent phases of COVID-19 were provided by collaborators in the United States, Italy and Spain. The material from the prospective study consisted of cDNA or gDNA derived from T cells, B-cell-depleted T cells, or PBMCs. Subjects who had been exposed to COVID-19, were actively infected with it, or had recovered from it provided the deeply sampled blood TCRbeta repertoires that made up the dataset. The repertoires were released in a freely available public database intended as a resource for research on the immune response to SARS-CoV-2. Samples were obtained from the ongoing ImmuneRACE study (first 160 participants) and from approximately 1,200 subjects provided by 6 global collaborators. A de-identified subject ID, COVID-19 status, age in years and sex were almost always included in the sample metadata. HLA class I and class II types, where available, came from metadata supplied by the sample provider rather than from assay-based typing. What the authors observed across the whole study: How much clinical and demographic metadata was included differed by source and by participant, and the metadata was provided uncurated.

V is cut by 0 bases and J by 5 bases, and the space between the germline ends is 11 bases. As encoded in the germline V gene, CDR1 is SGHRS while CDR2 is YFSETQ. From its cysteine to its phenylalanine, the CDR3 spans 14 amino acids. CDR3 DNA only is kept here, 42 bases in frame from base 1. Another Seattle source contributed samples from volunteer blood donors who had recovered from COVID-19. Whole blood was collected in K2EDTA tubes by collaborating institutions according to the institutions' own protocols. For TCRbeta analysis, collaborators shipped samples as frozen whole blood, isolated PBMCs, or DNA extracted from either of those sample types. To note about this clone: Its recognized antigen is unknown. No base qualities exist here, and no much larger clone lies one base off it.

TCRbeta CDR3 regions were amplified from genomic DNA by means of the immunoSEQ Assay, a bias-controlled multiplex PCR. Under the source paper's analysis protocol: The number of nucleated cells in each sample was estimated from the amplification of reference gene primers within the assay. Sequence reads were collapsed and filtered to measure the absolute abundance of every unique TCRbeta CDR3 rearrangement. For each sample, productive Simpson clonality was calculated as the square root of Simpson's diversity index over productive rearrangements. TCRdb holds this immuneACCESS table with in-frame rearrangements only. Some clones are missing; in checked studies, unresolved V genes explain under half, and the rest has no known cause. That table furnishes V, J and clone size, whereas the DNA furnished D and trimming. The sample profile shows roughly 280,000 clones; roughly 90% of them were found once. The ten largest clones represent 2% to 2.5% of the sample.

The sequenced sample consisted of peripheral blood. The sequence came from a woman in her 50s who had recovered from COVID-19. The V gene is TRBV5-1 and the J gene is TRBJ1-1; the D segment cannot be called with confidence. The CDR3 region reads CASSLGAEVTEAFF. The base sequence is TGCGCCAGCAGCTTGGGGGCGGAGGTTACTGAAGCTTTCTTT.